This TCR beta chain derives from a study of immune reconstitution after stem cell transplant in scleroderma. Germline V lookup: CDR1 MNHNS, CDR2 SASEGT. This CDR3 comprises 11 residues. V was cut by 7 bases and J by 5 bases, with 8 bases left in between. MiXCR, run by TCRdb on the RT-PCR reads, gives a single entry per CDR3 protein. This sample has under 2,500 distinct CDR3 sequences, with approximately 10% found just once. This clonotype is labeled large. Sampling was done before or after autologous hematopoietic stem cell transplantation (not recorded which). The rearrangement joins TRBV6-1 to TRBJ2-5; D is unclear. The origin of this receptor is a female donor with systemic sclerosis. The CDR3 bases are TGTGCCAGCACCGAATCTGAGACCCAGTACTTC. Protein: CASTESETQYF.